This TCR beta chain originates from a study of control samples from healthy donors and cancer patients. The V end lost 5 bases, the J end lost 3 bases, and 7 bases lay between the germline ends. The CDR3 spans 12 residues. Germline V gene data show CDR1 as LNHDA and CDR2 as SQIVND (reference sequence). The protocol was immunoSEQ multiplex PCR, while the TCRdb copy is restricted to in-frame clones and leaves out a portion. Of roughly 120,000 clones in the sample, 90% were seen once. The chain uses TRBV19 and TRBJ1-2, with no clear D. Material: blood. This sequence originates from a human donor in good health. The donor label of this sample is uncertain. The CDR3 DNA reads as TGTGCCAGTAGTCGGGGAGACTATGGCTACACCTTC. Translating it yields CASSRGDYGYTF.